These 2 T cell receptor beta chains were sequenced from one sample in a study of CXCR3-negative and CXCR3-positive naive CD8 T cells. It was by 5' RACE with UMI labels that the TRB cDNA libraries were prepared. TCRdb re-called the 5' RACE reads, yielding one record per CDR3 amino acid sequence without DNA. In all, the sample yields about 53,000 distinct CDR3 sequences. The sequencing sample was made of naive CXCR3- CD8+ T cells from blood. Subset specified: CD45RO-CCR7+CD27+CD95- naive CD8+ T cells lacking CXCR3 (TNR3-). Receptors were obtained from a human donor in good health. Some clones in this sample may be carry-over from other donors' samples.

The V gene is TRBV3-1, the J gene TRBJ2-7. The CDR3 has 15 amino acids. Germline assignment: CDR1 LGHDT and CDR2 YNNKEL (reference sequence). The CDR3 spells CASSQGWADPYEQYF.

V and J are TRBV7-9 and TRBJ2-7. Germline V gives CDR1 SEHNR, CDR2 FQNEAQ (reference sequence). This CDR3 region has 12 residues. The CDR3 sequence is CASTREVYEQYF. Supplemented by reference TRBV7-9 and TRBJ2-7, the full variable domain reads DTGVSQNPRHKITKRGQNVTFRCDPISEHNRLYWYRQTLGQGPEFLTYFQNEAQLEKSRLLSDRFSAERPKGSFSTLEIQRTEQGDSAMYLCASTREVYEQYFGPGTRLTVT.